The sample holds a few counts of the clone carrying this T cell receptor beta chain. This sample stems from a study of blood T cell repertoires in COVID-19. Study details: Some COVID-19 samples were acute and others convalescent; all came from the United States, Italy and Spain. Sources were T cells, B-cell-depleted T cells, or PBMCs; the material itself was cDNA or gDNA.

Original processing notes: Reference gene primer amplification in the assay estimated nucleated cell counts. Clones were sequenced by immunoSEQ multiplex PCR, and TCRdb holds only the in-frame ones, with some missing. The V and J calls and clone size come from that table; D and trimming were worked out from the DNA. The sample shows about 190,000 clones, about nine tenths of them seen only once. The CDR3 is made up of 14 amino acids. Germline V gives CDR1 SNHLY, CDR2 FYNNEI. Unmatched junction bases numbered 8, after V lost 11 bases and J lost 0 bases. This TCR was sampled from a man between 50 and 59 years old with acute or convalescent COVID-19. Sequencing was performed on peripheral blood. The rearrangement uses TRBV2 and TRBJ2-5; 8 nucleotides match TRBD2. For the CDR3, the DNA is TGTGCCGGCGGACTAGCAGAGAACCAAGAGACCCAGTACTTC. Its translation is CAGGLAENQETQYF.